A selection of T cell receptor beta chains follows, all from one sample in a study of long-term antiretroviral therapy in people with HIV. Sequencing was performed with immunoSEQ multiplex PCR; in TCRdb, only in-frame clones are kept and a portion is missing. The data contain 23,000 or so clones, 81% of them singletons. The specimen comprised unsorted PBMCs, sampled 0.1 years before starting antiretroviral therapy. These receptor sequences come from a man in his forties with HIV. Each CDR3 is given with its conserved first and last residue. A D gene is named only where the DNA matches it firmly. Rows may omit the clone size; those that give it use once, few, many or a size class.

J: TRBJ2-2; size: NA; D: TRBD2; V: TRBV13; DNA: TGTGCCAGCAGCCGTAGCGGGACGAACACCGGGGAGCTGTTTTTT; CDR3: CASSRSGTNTGELFF
J: TRBJ1-1; size: NA; D: NA; V: TRBV18; DNA: TGTGCCAGCTCACCAGGGCACATGAACACTGAAGCTTTCTTT; CDR3: CASSPGHMNTEAFF
J: TRBJ1-1; size: NA; D: NA; V: TRBV18; DNA: TGTGCCAGCTCAGCCAGTCGCGGGACTGAAGCTTTCTTT; CDR3: CASSASRGTEAFF
J: TRBJ1-1; size: once; D: NA; V: TRBV5-4; DNA: TGTGCCAGCAGCTTAGTTTCGAACACTGAAGCTTTCTTT; CDR3: CASSLVSNTEAFF
J: TRBJ2-5; size: NA; D: NA; V: TRBV7-9; DNA: TGTGCCAGCAGCTTATATGCGGCGGAGACCCAGTACTTC; CDR3: CASSLYAAETQYF
J: TRBJ2-1; size: NA; D: TRBD2; V: TRBV7-2; DNA: TGTGCCAGCCTCCGGGCGGGGGGGTCCTACAATGAGCAGTTCTTC; CDR3: CASLRAGGSYNEQFF
J: TRBJ1-1; size: once; D: NA; V: TRBV11-2; DNA: TGTGCCAGCAGCTTCTGGCGGGAAGCTTTCTTT; CDR3: CASSFWREAFF
J: TRBJ2-2; size: NA; D: NA; V: TRBV28; DNA: TGTGCCAGCAGCGACTGGGGGCGGGGAGGGCCCGGGGAGCTGTTTTTT; CDR3: CASSDWGRGGPGELFF
J: TRBJ2-7; size: NA; D: NA; V: TRBV9; DNA: TGTGCCAGCAGCTTGGACTCATTCAACGAGCAGTACTTC; CDR3: CASSLDSFNEQYF
J: TRBJ2-3; size: NA; D: NA; V: TRBV14; DNA: TGTGCCAGCAGCCAAGGCTTCCCCCTGCTTAGCACAGATACGCAGTATTTT; CDR3: CASSQGFPLLSTDTQYF
J: TRBJ1-1; size: NA; D: TRBD1; V: TRBV4-1; DNA: TGCGCCAGCAGCCAGGCCGGACAGGGTCACCCTGAAGCTTTCTTT; CDR3: CASSQAGQGHPEAFF
J: TRBJ2-1; size: NA; D: TRBD2; V: TRBV11-2; DNA: TGTGCCAGCAGCTCCGGGACTAGCGGGGGTCGAAGGAATGAGCAGTTCTTC; CDR3: CASSSGTSGGRRNEQFF
J: TRBJ1-2; size: NA; D: NA; V: TRBV9; DNA: TGTGCCAGCAGCGTAGGGAATGGCGATGGCTACACCTTC; CDR3: CASSVGNGDGYTF
J: TRBJ2-1; size: NA; D: TRBD2; V: TRBV7-2; DNA: TGTGCCAGCAGCTTAGAGGTAGCGGGAGTTGGGCAGTTCTTC; CDR3: CASSLEVAGVGQFF
J: TRBJ2-5; size: NA; D: NA; V: TRBV27; DNA: TGTGCCAGCAGTTTTAGTGGACCCCTAGAGACCCAGTACTTC; CDR3: CASSFSGPLETQYF
J: TRBJ2-6; size: NA; D: NA; V: TRBV6-6; DNA: TGTGCCAGCAGTAGCCGGAAGGCTGGGGCCAACGTCCTGACTTTC; CDR3: CASSSRKAGANVLTF
J: TRBJ1-2; size: NA; D: TRBD1; V: TRBV4-3; DNA: TGCGCCAGCAGCCAAGATTATCAGGGGGCGTATGGCTACACCTTC; CDR3: CASSQDYQGAYGYTF
J: TRBJ2-7; size: NA; D: NA; V: TRBV27; DNA: TGTGCCAGCAGTTCACTGTTGGATTACGAGCAGTACTTC; CDR3: CASSSLLDYEQYF
J: TRBJ2-3; size: NA; D: TRBD1; V: TRBV6-1; DNA: TGTGCCAGCGGTTCGGGACAGGGTTCCACAGATACGCAGTATTTT; CDR3: CASGSGQGSTDTQYF
J: TRBJ2-5; size: NA; D: NA; V: TRBV2; DNA: TGTGCCAGCAGTGAAGAACAGGAGACGGAGACCCAGTACTTC; CDR3: CASSEEQETETQYF
J: TRBJ2-7; size: NA; D: TRBD1; V: TRBV4-3; DNA: TGCGCCAGCAGCCCGAATCGGGACAGTTCTATCTTCTCCTACGAGCAGTACTTC; CDR3: CASSPNRDSSIFSYEQYF
J: TRBJ2-2; size: NA; D: NA; V: TRBV5-5; DNA: NA; CDR3: CASILGSNTGELFF
J: TRBJ2-5; size: NA; D: TRBD2; V: TRBV27; DNA: TGTGCCAGCAGTTTCGGTCGGCGGGGGGGCTGGGAGACCCAGTACTTC; CDR3: CASSFGRRGGWETQYF
J: TRBJ2-3; size: NA; D: NA; V: TRBV19; DNA: TGTGCCACTCGAACAATGGGTTCCGGCACAGATACGCAGTATTTT; CDR3: CATRTMGSGTDTQYF
J: TRBJ2-3; size: NA; D: NA; V: TRBV6-1; DNA: TGTGCCAGCAACGGCAGGGGCACAGATACGCAGTATTTT; CDR3: CASNGRGTDTQYF
J: TRBJ1-5; size: few; D: NA; V: TRBV27; DNA: TGTGCCAGCAGTTTATGGGGCCACGGAAGTCAGCCCCAGCATTTT; CDR3: CASSLWGHGSQPQHF
J: TRBJ2-3; size: NA; D: TRBD2; V: TRBV7-2; DNA: TGTGCCAGCAGTGCTAGCGGGAGGAGGATGGATACGCAGTATTTT; CDR3: CASSASGRRMDTQYF
J: TRBJ1-2; size: once; D: NA; V: TRBV20-1; DNA: TGCAGTGCATATATCCTTGGCTACACCTTC; CDR3: CSAYILGYTF
J: TRBJ2-2; size: NA; D: NA; V: TRBV4-2; DNA: TGTGCCAGCAGCCATGGAACTACGGGGGCAACCGGGGAGCTGTTTTTT; CDR3: CASSHGTTGATGELFF
J: TRBJ2-6; size: NA; D: NA; V: TRBV11-2; DNA: TGTGCCAGCAGCTTAGGGGGCGGGGCCAACGTCCTGACTTTC; CDR3: CASSLGGGANVLTF
J: TRBJ1-5; size: NA; D: TRBD1; V: TRBV6-1; DNA: TGTGCCAGCAGCAGACAGGGGGATCAGCCCCAGCATTTT; CDR3: CASSRQGDQPQHF
J: TRBJ2-1; size: NA; D: NA; V: TRBV19; DNA: TGTGCCAGTAGTAACAAGCTCAATGAGCAGTTCTTC; CDR3: CASSNKLNEQFF
J: TRBJ1-1; size: few; D: NA; V: TRBV6-1; DNA: TGTGCCAGCAGTCCACAGGGGAACACTGAAGCTTTCTTT; CDR3: CASSPQGNTEAFF
J: TRBJ2-1; size: NA; D: NA; V: TRBV27; DNA: TGTGCCAGCACCGAGGACTCCTACAATGAGCAGTTCTTC; CDR3: CASTEDSYNEQFF
J: TRBJ1-3; size: NA; D: TRBD1; V: TRBV5-6; DNA: TGTGCCAGCAGCCACGGGACAGCCGGCCGCTCTGGAAACACCATATATTTT; CDR3: CASSHGTAGRSGNTIYF
J: TRBJ2-1; size: NA; D: NA; V: TRBV11-3; DNA: TGTGCCAGCAGCCGGACAGGGAGGGTGAGCTCCTACAATGAGCAGTTCTTC; CDR3: CASSRTGRVSSYNEQFF
J: TRBJ1-4; size: NA; D: NA; V: TRBV7-2; DNA: TGTGCCAGCAGCTTAGTAGTTGCCAGGGGAGCTAATGAAAAACTGTTTTTT; CDR3: CASSLVVARGANEKLFF
J: TRBJ2-7; size: NA; D: NA; V: TRBV27; DNA: TGTGCCAGCAGCCCTACAGGGAAGGGGTACGAGCAGTACTTC; CDR3: CASSPTGKGYEQYF
J: TRBJ2-2; size: NA; D: NA; V: TRBV12-5; DNA: TGTGCTAGTGGTTTAGCCGGGGGCACCGGGGAGCTGTTTTTT; CDR3: CASGLAGGTGELFF
J: TRBJ1-3; size: once; D: TRBD1; V: TRBV19; DNA: TGTGCCAGTAGTCCCGACAGGGGGCTCGGAAACACCATATATTTT; CDR3: CASSPDRGLGNTIYF
J: TRBJ1-4; size: NA; D: NA; V: TRBV6-5; DNA: TGTGCCAGCAGGGAGGGGGTAGGAGGGACTGAAAAACTGTTTTTT; CDR3: CASREGVGGTEKLFF
J: TRBJ2-1; size: NA; D: TRBD1; V: TRBV4-3; DNA: TGCGCCAGCAGCCCAAAACAGGGGAATGAGCAGTTCTTC; CDR3: CASSPKQGNEQFF
J: TRBJ1-2; size: NA; D: NA; V: TRBV7-2; DNA: TGTGCCAGCAGCTTAGAAGCAGAAACAAATGGCTACACCTTC; CDR3: CASSLEAETNGYTF
J: TRBJ2-3; size: NA; D: TRBD1; V: TRBV5-8; DNA: TGTGCCCGACGTAGGACAGGGGGCGGATATACGCAGTATTTT; CDR3: CARRRTGGGYTQYF
J: TRBJ1-3; size: NA; D: TRBD1; V: TRBV27; DNA: TGTGCCAGCAGTTTATATGGGACAGACTCTGGAAACACCATATATTTT; CDR3: CASSLYGTDSGNTIYF
J: TRBJ2-5; size: NA; D: NA; V: TRBV13; DNA: TGTGCCAGCAGCTCGAGTGACGGACAAGAGACCCAGTACTTC; CDR3: CASSSSDGQETQYF
J: TRBJ2-1; size: NA; D: TRBD1; V: TRBV18; DNA: TGTGCCAGCTCACCACAGGGGGCGTTGTTGAATGAGCAGTTCTTC; CDR3: CASSPQGALLNEQFF
J: TRBJ2-3; size: NA; D: NA; V: TRBV9; DNA: TGTGCCAGCAGCGTGGGGCAGGGTACGAATACGCAGTATTTT; CDR3: CASSVGQGTNTQYF
J: TRBJ2-1; size: NA; D: TRBD2; V: TRBV28; DNA: TGTGCCAGCAGTGAAGGACTAGCGGGAGCTTACAATGAGCAGTTCTTC; CDR3: CASSEGLAGAYNEQFF
J: TRBJ2-7; size: NA; D: TRBD1; V: TRBV6-1; DNA: TGTGCCAGCAGTGTGGGACAGGGGCGAGCCTACGAGCAGTACTTC; CDR3: CASSVGQGRAYEQYF
J: TRBJ1-1; size: NA; D: NA; V: TRBV7-6; DNA: TGTGCCAGCAGCTTAGCGCAGAGACAAGAAGCTTTCTTT; CDR3: CASSLAQRQEAFF
J: TRBJ2-5; size: NA; D: NA; V: TRBV6-6; DNA: TGTGCCAGCAGAGCCCCCTGGGCGGGCGTGACCCAGTACTTC; CDR3: CASRAPWAGVTQYF
J: TRBJ2-7; size: NA; D: NA; V: TRBV2; DNA: TGTGCCAGCACGGGGACCGGCTCCTACGAGCAGTACTTC; CDR3: CASTGTGSYEQYF
J: TRBJ1-1; size: NA; D: NA; V: TRBV18; DNA: TGTGCCAGCTCCCTCGGGGGCCAATCCACTGAAGCTTTCTTT; CDR3: CASSLGGQSTEAFF
J: TRBJ2-5; size: NA; D: NA; V: TRBV7-8; DNA: TGTGCCAGCAGCCTGCGCGGGCGACAGGAGACCCAGTACTTC; CDR3: CASSLRGRQETQYF
J: TRBJ1-2; size: NA; D: NA; V: TRBV2; DNA: TGTGCCAGCAGTGATGCTTCGCACTATGGCTACACCTTC; CDR3: CASSDASHYGYTF
J: TRBJ2-7; size: few; D: TRBD2; V: TRBV7-9; DNA: TGTGCCAGCAGCTTAACGGCGGGGGTCCTAGGATACGAGCAGTACTTC; CDR3: CASSLTAGVLGYEQYF
J: TRBJ2-1; size: NA; D: NA; V: TRBV5-1; DNA: TGCGCCAGCAGCCGGACAGTTCAAAGCTCCTACAATGAGCAGTTCTTC; CDR3: CASSRTVQSSYNEQFF
J: TRBJ2-7; size: NA; D: TRBD2; V: TRBV7-9; DNA: TGTGCCAGCAGCTCCACGGGGGGCTACGAGCAGTACTTC; CDR3: CASSSTGGYEQYF